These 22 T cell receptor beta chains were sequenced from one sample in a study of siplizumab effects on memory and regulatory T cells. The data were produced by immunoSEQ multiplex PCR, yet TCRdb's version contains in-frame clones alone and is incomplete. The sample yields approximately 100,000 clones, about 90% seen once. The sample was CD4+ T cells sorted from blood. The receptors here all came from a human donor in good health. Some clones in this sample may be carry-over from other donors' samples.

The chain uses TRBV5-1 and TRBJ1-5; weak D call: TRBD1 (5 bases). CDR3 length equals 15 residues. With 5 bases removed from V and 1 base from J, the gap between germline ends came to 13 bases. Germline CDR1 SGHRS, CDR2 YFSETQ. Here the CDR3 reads CASRPTALSNQPQHF. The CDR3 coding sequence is TGCGCCAGCAGGCCGACAGCACTAAGCAATCAGCCCCAGCATTTT.

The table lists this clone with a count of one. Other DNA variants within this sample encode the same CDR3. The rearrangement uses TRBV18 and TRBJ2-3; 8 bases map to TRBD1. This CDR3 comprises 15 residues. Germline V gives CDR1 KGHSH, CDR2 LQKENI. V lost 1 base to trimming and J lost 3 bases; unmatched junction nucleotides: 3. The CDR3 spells CASSPRQGRTDTQYF. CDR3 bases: TGTGCCAGCTCACCACGACAGGGGAGAACAGATACGCAGTATTTT.

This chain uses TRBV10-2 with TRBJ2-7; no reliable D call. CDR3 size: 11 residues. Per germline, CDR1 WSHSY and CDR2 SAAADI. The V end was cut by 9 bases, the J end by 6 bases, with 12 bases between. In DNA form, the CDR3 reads TGCGCCAGTTCAGACTTTGCCGAGCAGTACTTC. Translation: CASSDFAEQYF.

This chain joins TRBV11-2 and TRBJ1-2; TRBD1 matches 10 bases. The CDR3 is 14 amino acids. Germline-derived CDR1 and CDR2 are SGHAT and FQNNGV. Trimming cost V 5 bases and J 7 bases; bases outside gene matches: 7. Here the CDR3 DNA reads TGTGCCAGCAGCCAAGGACAGGGGGAGGGTGGCTACACCTTC. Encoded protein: CASSQGQGEGGYTF.

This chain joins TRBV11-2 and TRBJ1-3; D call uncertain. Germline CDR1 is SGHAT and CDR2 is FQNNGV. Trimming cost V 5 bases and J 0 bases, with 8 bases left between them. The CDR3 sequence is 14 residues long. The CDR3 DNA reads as TGTGCCAGCAGCCCCCTGGGCTCTGGAAACACCATATATTTT. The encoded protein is CASSPLGSGNTIYF.

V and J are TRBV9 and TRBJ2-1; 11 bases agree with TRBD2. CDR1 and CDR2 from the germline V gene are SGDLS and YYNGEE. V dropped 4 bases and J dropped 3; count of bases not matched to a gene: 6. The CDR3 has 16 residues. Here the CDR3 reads CASSTELAGDYNEQFF. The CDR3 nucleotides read TGTGCCAGCAGCACCGAACTAGCGGGAGACTACAATGAGCAGTTCTTC.

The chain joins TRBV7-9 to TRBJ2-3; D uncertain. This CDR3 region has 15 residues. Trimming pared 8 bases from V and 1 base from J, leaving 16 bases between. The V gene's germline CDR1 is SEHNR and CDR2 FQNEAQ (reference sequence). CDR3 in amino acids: CASAGFGLGTDTQYF. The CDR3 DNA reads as TGTGCCAGCGCCGGGTTTGGTTTGGGCACAGATACGCAGTATTTT.

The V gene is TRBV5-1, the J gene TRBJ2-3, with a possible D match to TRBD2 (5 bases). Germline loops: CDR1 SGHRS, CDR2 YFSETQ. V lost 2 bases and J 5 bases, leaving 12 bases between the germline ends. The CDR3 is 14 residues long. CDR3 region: CASSLNAAGDTQYF. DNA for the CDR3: TGCGCCAGCAGCTTAAATGCCGCGGGAGATACGCAGTATTTT.

This CDR3 is CASSSQIAGGPLSYEQYF. CDR3 coding DNA: TGTGCCAGTAGTAGCCAAATCGCGGGAGGGCCCCTCTCCTACGAGCAGTACTTC. The chain is built from TRBV19 and TRBJ2-7; 9 positions match TRBD2. Trimming at V came to 4 bases and at J to 0 bases, leaving 13 bases not matched to a gene. Germline CDR1 and CDR2: LNHDA and SQIVND (reference sequence). The CDR3 is 18 residues long.

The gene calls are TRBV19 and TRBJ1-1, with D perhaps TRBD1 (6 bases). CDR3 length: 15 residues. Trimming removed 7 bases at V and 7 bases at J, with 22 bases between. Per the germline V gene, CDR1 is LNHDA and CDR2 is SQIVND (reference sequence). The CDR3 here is CASTKQGLSSGEAFF. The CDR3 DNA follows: TGTGCCAGTACAAAGCAGGGGTTATCGAGTGGTGAAGCTTTCTTT. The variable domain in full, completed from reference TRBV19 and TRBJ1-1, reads DGGITQSPKYLFRKEGQNVTLSCEQNLNHDAMYWYRQDPGQGLRLIYYSQIVNDFQKGDIAEGYSVSREKKESFPLTVTSAQKNPTAFYLCASTKQGLSSGEAFFGQGTRLTVV.

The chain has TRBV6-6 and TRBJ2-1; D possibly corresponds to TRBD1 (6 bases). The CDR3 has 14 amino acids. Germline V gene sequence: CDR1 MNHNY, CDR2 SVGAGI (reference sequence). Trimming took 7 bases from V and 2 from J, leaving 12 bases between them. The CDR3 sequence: CASKQGRTYNEQFF. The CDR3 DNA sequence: TGTGCCAGCAAACAGGGACGCACCTACAATGAGCAGTTCTTC.

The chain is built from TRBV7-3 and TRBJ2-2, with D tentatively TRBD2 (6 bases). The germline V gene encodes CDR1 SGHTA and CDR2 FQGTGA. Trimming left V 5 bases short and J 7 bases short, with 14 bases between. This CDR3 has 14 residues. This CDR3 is CASSPAGGYGELFF. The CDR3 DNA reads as TGTGCCAGCAGCCCAGCTGGGGGGTACGGGGAGCTGTTTTTT.

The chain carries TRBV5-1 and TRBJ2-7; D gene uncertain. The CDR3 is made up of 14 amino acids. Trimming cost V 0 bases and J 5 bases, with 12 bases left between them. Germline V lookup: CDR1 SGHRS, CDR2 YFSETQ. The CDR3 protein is CASSLDAGFDEQYF. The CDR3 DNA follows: TGCGCCAGCAGCTTGGATGCCGGGTTCGACGAGCAGTACTTC. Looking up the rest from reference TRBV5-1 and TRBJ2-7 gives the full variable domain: KAGVTQTPRYLIKTRGQQVTLSCSPISGHRSVSWYQQTPGQGLQFLFEYFSETQRNKGNFPGRFSGRQFSNSRSEMNVSTLELGDSALYLCASSLDAGFDEQYFGPGTRLTVT.

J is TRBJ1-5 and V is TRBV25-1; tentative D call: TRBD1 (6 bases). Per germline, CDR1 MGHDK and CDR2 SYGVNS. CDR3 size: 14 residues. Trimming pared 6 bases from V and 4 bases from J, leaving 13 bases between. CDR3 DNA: TGTGCCAGCAGCTTGACAGGCCCGAATCAGCCCCAGCATTTT. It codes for CASSLTGPNQPQHF.

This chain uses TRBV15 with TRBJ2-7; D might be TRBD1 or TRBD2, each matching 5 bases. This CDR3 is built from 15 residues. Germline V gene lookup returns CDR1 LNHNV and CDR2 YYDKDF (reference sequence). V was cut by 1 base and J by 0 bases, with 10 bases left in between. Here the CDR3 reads CATSRGGTISYEQYF. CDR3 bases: TGTGCCACCAGCAGAGGAGGGACGATCTCCTACGAGCAGTACTTC.

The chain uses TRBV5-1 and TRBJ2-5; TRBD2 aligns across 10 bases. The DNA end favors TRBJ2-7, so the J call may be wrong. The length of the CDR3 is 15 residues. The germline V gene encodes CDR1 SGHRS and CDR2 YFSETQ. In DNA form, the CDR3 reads TGCGCCAGCAGCTTGGTGGGGACTAGCGCCTACGAGCAGTACTTC. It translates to CASSLVGTSAYEQYF.

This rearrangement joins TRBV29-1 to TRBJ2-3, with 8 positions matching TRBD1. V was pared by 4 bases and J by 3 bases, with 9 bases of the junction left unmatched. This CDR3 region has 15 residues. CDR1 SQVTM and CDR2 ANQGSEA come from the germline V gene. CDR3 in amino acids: CSVAPGQGRTDTQYF. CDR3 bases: TGCAGCGTTGCCCCCGGACAGGGTCGGACAGATACGCAGTATTTT.

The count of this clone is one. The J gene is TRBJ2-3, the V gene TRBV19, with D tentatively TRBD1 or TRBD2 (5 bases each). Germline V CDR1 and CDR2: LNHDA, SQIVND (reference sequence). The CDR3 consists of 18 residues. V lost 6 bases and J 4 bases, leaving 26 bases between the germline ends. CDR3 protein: CASSRQMKSSTGPDTQYF. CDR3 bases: TGTGCCAGTAGCCGACAGATGAAGTCTAGCACTGGCCCAGATACGCAGTATTTT.

This chain's CDR3 is CASKGGLATSTDTQYF. CDR3 DNA: TGCGCCAGCAAGGGAGGGCTAGCGACTAGCACAGATACGCAGTATTTT. V and J are TRBV10-2 and TRBJ2-3; the match to TRBD2 covers 7 bases. This CDR3 has 16 residues. Germline CDR1 and CDR2: WSHSY and SAAADI. Losses at the gene ends were 7 bases for V and 0 bases for J; bases not matched to a gene: 10.

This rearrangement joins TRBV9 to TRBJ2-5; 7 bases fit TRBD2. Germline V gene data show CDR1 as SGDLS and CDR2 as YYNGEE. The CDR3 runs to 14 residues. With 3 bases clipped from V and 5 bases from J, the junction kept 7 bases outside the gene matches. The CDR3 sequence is CASSGAGEWETQYF. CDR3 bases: TGTGCCAGCAGCGGTGCGGGAGAGTGGGAGACCCAGTACTTC.

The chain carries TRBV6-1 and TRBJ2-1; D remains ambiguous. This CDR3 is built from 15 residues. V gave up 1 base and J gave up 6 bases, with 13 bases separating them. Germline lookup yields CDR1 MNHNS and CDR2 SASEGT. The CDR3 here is CASSEEAEIGNEQFF. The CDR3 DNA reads TGTGCCAGCAGTGAAGAGGCCGAGATAGGCAATGAGCAGTTCTTC.

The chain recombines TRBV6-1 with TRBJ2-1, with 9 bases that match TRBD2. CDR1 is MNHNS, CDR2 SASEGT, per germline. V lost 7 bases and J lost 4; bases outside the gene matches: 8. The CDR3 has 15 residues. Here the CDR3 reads CASTRRLADYNEQFF. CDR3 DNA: TGTGCCAGCACCAGAAGACTAGCGGATTACAATGAGCAGTTCTTC.